These 5 T cell receptor beta chains were sequenced from one sample in a study of neurological immune-mediated disorders. MiXCR was run by TCRdb on the 5' RACE reads, yielding one entry per CDR3 protein. The sample consists of around 65,000 distinct CDR3 sequences, roughly 4.9% of them appearing once. What was sequenced was PBMCs. The origin of the receptors is a human donor with multiple sclerosis. The donor label of this sample is uncertain.

This clonotype was seen at least ten times. V usage is TRBV28 and J usage is TRBJ1-5, with 8 bases that match TRBD1. V trimming: 8 bases; J trimming: 7 bases; junction bases outside the gene matches: 13. The germline V gene has CDR1 MDHEN and CDR2 SYDVKM. The CDR3 is made up of 15 amino acids. The CDR3 region has the DNA TGTGCCAGCTCCTCAGGGGGCGCGGTTGTCCAGCCCCAGCATTTT. This gives the protein CASSSGGAVVQPQHF.

This clonotype was found many times. V and J are TRBV29-1 and TRBJ1-1, with D possibly matching TRBD1 (5 bases). The CDR3 runs 14 residues. Germline values: CDR1 SQVTM, CDR2 ANQGSEA. Trimming stripped 0 bases from V and 0 bases from J, with 8 bases between. The CDR3 loop is CSVEERGVNTEAFF. As DNA, the CDR3 is TGCAGCGTTGAAGAGAGGGGAGTGAACACTGAAGCTTTCTTT.

This clonotype was picked up many times. V usage is TRBV20-1 and J usage is TRBJ2-1, with D uncertain. Trimming left V 4 bases short and J 8 bases short, with 21 bases between. The CDR3 loop spans 15 amino acids. The V gene's germline CDR1 is DFQATT and CDR2 SNEGSKA (reference sequence). The CDR3 nucleotides read TGCAGTGCTACGCTTGGTGAAGGAGCGCTTGATGAGCAGTTCTTC. Translating it yields CSATLGEGALDEQFF.

At least ten counts were recorded for this clonotype. V usage is TRBV11-3 and J usage is TRBJ2-2, with TRBD1 matching over 7 bases. V shed 4 bases, J shed 7 bases, and the junction held 6 bases outside the gene matches. This CDR3 comprises 14 residues. Per the germline V gene, CDR1 is SGHNT and CDR2 is YENEEA. The CDR3 protein is CASSSGQASGELFF. For the CDR3, the DNA is TGTGCCAGCAGCTCCGGACAGGCCAGCGGGGAGCTGTTTTTT.

The table lists this clonotype with many counts. This sequence joins TRBV5-1 and TRBJ2-7, with 9 bases matching TRBD1. V shed 0 bases and J 2 bases; nucleotides not matched to a gene: 6. Germline assignment: CDR1 SGHRS and CDR2 YFSETQ. The CDR3 length is 16 residues. The CDR3 nucleotides are TGCGCCAGCAGCTTGGGATTTACAGGGGGCGCCTACGAGCAGTACTTC. This gives the protein CASSLGFTGGAYEQYF.